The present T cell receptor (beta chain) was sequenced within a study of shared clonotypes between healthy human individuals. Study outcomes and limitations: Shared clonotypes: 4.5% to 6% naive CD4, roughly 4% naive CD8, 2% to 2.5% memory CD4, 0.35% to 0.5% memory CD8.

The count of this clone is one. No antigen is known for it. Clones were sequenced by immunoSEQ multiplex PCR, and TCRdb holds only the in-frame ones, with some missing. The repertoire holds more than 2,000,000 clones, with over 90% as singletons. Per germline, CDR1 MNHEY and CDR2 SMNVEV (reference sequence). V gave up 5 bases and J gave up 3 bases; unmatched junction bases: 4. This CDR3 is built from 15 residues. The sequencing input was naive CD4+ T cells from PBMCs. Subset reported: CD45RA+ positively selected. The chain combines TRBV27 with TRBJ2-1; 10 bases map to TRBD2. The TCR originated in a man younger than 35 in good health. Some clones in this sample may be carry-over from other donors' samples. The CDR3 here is CASSILAGVYNEQFF. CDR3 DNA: TGTGCCAGCAGTATCCTAGCGGGAGTCTACAATGAGCAGTTCTTC.